The 30 T cell receptor beta chains reported below all come from one sample, sequenced in a study of multiple sclerosis patients with progressive multifocal leukoencephalopathy. The sample's time point: approximately 12 months of natalizumab therapy. Some clones are missing from TCRdb's copy, which holds only in-frame ones; the method was immunoSEQ multiplex PCR. The sample includes 25,000 or so clones, approximately 90% seen only once; the top ten take 2% to 2.5%. The source material was PBMCs, sampled from a patient treated with natalizumab. Receptor source: a man between 25 and 39 years old with multiple sclerosis.

This chain links TRBV13 with TRBJ2-3; D perhaps matches TRBD2 (5 bases). CDR3 length: 16 residues. The germline V and J ends were trimmed by 0 bases and 6 bases, with 16 bases remaining between them. Looked up from germline, CDR1 is PRHDT and CDR2 is FYEKMQ (reference sequence). CDR3 loop: CASSLGDLPDLDTQYF. CDR3 DNA sequence: TGTGCCAGCAGCTTAGGGGACTTGCCTGATTTGGATACGCAGTATTTT.

The J gene is TRBJ1-5, the V gene TRBV19; D unclear. This CDR3 contains 13 residues. The germline CDR1 and CDR2 sequences are LNHDA and SQIVND (reference sequence). V lost 5 bases and J 2 bases, leaving 7 bases between the germline ends. In nucleotides, the CDR3 is TGTGCCAGTAGTTGGCCGGGCAATCAGCCCCAGCATTTT. This translates into CASSWPGNQPQHF.

V usage is TRBV27 and J usage is TRBJ1-3; the D is unclear. CDR1 is MNHEY, CDR2 SMNVEV, per germline (reference sequence). Trimming left V 2 bases short and J 0 bases short, with 8 bases between. This CDR3 is built from 15 residues. The CDR3 coding sequence is TGTGCCAGCAGTTTAGACTGGGGCTCTGGAAACACCATATATTTT. It specifies CASSLDWGSGNTIYF.

The chain carries TRBV7-9 and TRBJ1-2; D possibly corresponds to TRBD1 (6 bases). The germline V gene encodes CDR1 SEHNR and CDR2 FQNEAQ (reference sequence). Trimming cost V 1 base and J 5 bases, with 11 bases left between them. The CDR3 contains 14 residues. CDR3 loop: CASSLDSGTYGYTF. CDR3 nucleotide sequence: TGTGCCAGCAGCTTAGATTCCGGGACATATGGCTACACCTTC.

The chain joins TRBV4-1 to TRBJ2-7; 9 nucleotides align to TRBD1. Trimming took 4 bases from V and 3 from J; bases not matched to a gene: 4. CDR3 length equals 14 residues. Germline V gene data show CDR1 as MGHRA and CDR2 as YSYEKL. Here the CDR3 reads CASSPRTGDYEQYV. The DNA for the CDR3 is TGCGCCAGCAGCCCTCGGACAGGGGACTACGAGCAGTACGTC.

The chain carries TRBV2 and TRBJ2-2; D possibly corresponds to TRBD2 (6 bases). This CDR3 is built from 13 residues. CDR1 SNHLY and CDR2 FYNNEI come from the germline V gene. Trimming stripped 4 bases from V and 7 bases from J, with 10 bases between. CDR3 in DNA: TGTGCCAGCAGTGCCACCGGGGGCGGGGAGCTGTTTTTT. Its translation is CASSATGGGELFF.

The gene calls are TRBV19 and TRBJ2-5; 10 bases fit TRBD1. CDR1 LNHDA and CDR2 SQIVND come from the germline V gene (reference sequence). CDR3 length: 16 amino acids. The junction had 7 bases not matched to a gene; V was cut back by 1 base and J by 5 bases. The CDR3 DNA follows: TGTGCCAGTAGTATAGGGACCGGGACAGGGGTGGAGACCCAGTACTTC. It yields the protein CASSIGTGTGVETQYF. The full variable domain, rest sourced from reference TRBV19 and TRBJ2-5, is DGGITQSPKYLFRKEGQNVTLSCEQNLNHDAMYWYRQDPGQGLRLIYYSQIVNDFQKGDIAEGYSVSREKKESFPLTVTSAQKNPTAFYLCASSIGTGTGVETQYFGPGTRLLVL.

The chain joins TRBV21-1 to TRBJ2-7; the D call of TRBD2 is as the table states it, not checked on the DNA. TRBV21-1 is assigned pseudogene status. The CDR3 sequence is 16 residues long. The CDR3 sequence: CASIPGGDTPPYEQYF. The CDR3 DNA is TGTGCCAGCATCCCCGGGGGGGACACTCCTCCCTACGAGCAGTACTTC.

V and J are TRBV27 and TRBJ1-5; 8 positions agree with TRBD1. CDR3 size: 15 residues. The junction had 8 bases not matched to a gene; V was cut back by 6 bases and J by 4 bases. The V gene's germline CDR1 is MNHEY and CDR2 SMNVEV (reference sequence). CDR3 region: CASSLDRVGNQPQHF. The CDR3 DNA is TGTGCCAGCAGCCTGGACAGGGTGGGGAATCAGCCCCAGCATTTT.

This clone was seen a single time. The chain has TRBV9 and TRBJ1-3; 9 positions agree with TRBD1. The V gene end was trimmed by 4 bases and the J gene end by 0 bases; junction bases not matched to a gene: 2. Germline values: CDR1 SGDLS, CDR2 YYNGEE. CDR3 length: 15 residues. The CDR3 coding sequence is TGTGCCAGCAGCCGGGGACAGGGCTCTGGAAACACCATATATTTT. Encoded protein: CASSRGQGSGNTIYF.

The chain employs TRBV27 and TRBJ1-2; the match to TRBD1 covers 9 bases. This CDR3 has 16 amino acids. Per the germline V gene, CDR1 is MNHEY and CDR2 is SMNVEV (reference sequence). With 4 bases clipped from V and 3 bases from J, the junction kept 9 bases outside the gene matches. The chain's CDR3 is CASSSWTGAPDYGYTF. CDR3 DNA sequence: TGTGCCAGCAGTTCATGGACAGGGGCCCCCGACTATGGCTACACCTTC.

The CDR3 nucleotides read TGTGCCAGCAGCCGCGGGGGAGGCACTGAAGCTTTCTTT. It encodes CASSRGGGTEAFF. V and J are TRBV27 and TRBJ1-1; weak D call: TRBD1 (5 bases). Germline V gene sequence: CDR1 MNHEY, CDR2 SMNVEV (reference sequence). The CDR3 is made up of 13 amino acids. Trimming took off 6 bases at V and 4 bases at J, with 12 bases between the two ends.

The chain joins TRBV10-3 to TRBJ2-2; weak D call: TRBD1 (6 bases). The germline V gene has CDR1 ENHRY and CDR2 SYGVKD. V dropped 4 bases and J dropped 5 bases, with 17 bases sitting between them. The CDR3 runs 16 residues. The CDR3 DNA is TGTGCCATCAGTGCAGGGGTCAAACTGAGAACCGGGGAGCTGTTTTTT. This sequence encodes CAISAGVKLRTGELFF.

This rearrangement joins TRBV6-5 to TRBJ1-2; TRBD1 is a possible D gene (6 bases). The CDR3 totals 15 residues. Germline CDR1 MNHEY, CDR2 SVGAGI. Trimming stripped 4 bases from V and 4 bases from J, with 16 bases between. CDR3 DNA sequence: TGTGCCAGCAGTTCCATACCAGGGGCCGGCTATGGCTACACCTTC. Its translation: CASSSIPGAGYGYTF.

The chain employs TRBV12-5 and TRBJ2-3; D tentatively fits TRBD1 or TRBD2 (5 bases each). The germline V gene encodes CDR1 LGHNT and CDR2 FRNRAP. V lost 8 bases to trimming and J lost 3 bases, with 15 bases between them. The CDR3 spans 14 residues. As DNA, the CDR3 is TGTGCTAGTTACTCGGGACGGACAACAGATACGCAGTATTTT. It is translated as CASYSGRTTDTQYF.

The V call is TRBV7-6, the J call TRBJ2-5; TRBD2 is a possible D gene (6 bases). CDR3 size: 13 residues. Trimming took 4 bases from V and 2 from J, leaving 8 bases between them. Germline CDR1 reads SGHVS; CDR2 reads FNYEAQ. CDR3 DNA: TGTGCCAGCAGCTCCGCGGGGCAAGAGACCCAGTACTTC. The encoded protein is CASSSAGQETQYF.

The V gene is TRBV5-6, the J gene TRBJ2-1; TRBD2 might be the D (6 bases). Looked up from germline, CDR1 is SGHDT and CDR2 is YYEEEE. V was pared by 4 bases and J by 9 bases, with 11 bases between. The CDR3 is 12 amino acids. The CDR3 is CASSPGVSEQFF. The CDR3 bases are TGTGCCAGCAGCCCGGGGGTTAGTGAGCAGTTCTTC.

This clone was observed a handful of times. The CDR3 region is CASSSRTGGSKGDYNEQFF. For the CDR3, the DNA is TGTGCCAGCAGCTCAAGGACAGGGGGCTCCAAAGGGGACTACAATGAGCAGTTCTTC. The rearrangement uses TRBV11-2 and TRBJ2-1; TRBD1 matches 11 bases. The length of the CDR3 is 19 residues. CDR1 and CDR2 (germline): SGHAT, FQNNGV. V trimming: 4 bases; J trimming: 3 bases; junction bases outside the gene matches: 14.

The genes are TRBV5-1 and TRBJ2-6; no firm D call. Germline-derived CDR1 and CDR2 are SGHRS and YFSETQ. Trimming shortened V by 4 bases and J by 0 bases, and 11 bases separated the two germline ends. CDR3 length: 16 amino acids. CDR3 nucleotide sequence: TGCGCCAGCAGCGGTCCCCGAATCTCTGGGGCCAACGTCCTGACTTTC. It is translated as CASSGPRISGANVLTF. Full variable domain (missing parts from reference TRBV5-1 and TRBJ2-6): KAGVTQTPRYLIKTRGQQVTLSCSPISGHRSVSWYQQTPGQGLQFLFEYFSETQRNKGNFPGRFSGRQFSNSRSEMNVSTLELGDSALYLCASSGPRISGANVLTFGAGSRLTVL.

The chain combines TRBV18 with TRBJ1-2; D ambiguous. The CDR3 covers 14 residues. V was pared by 3 bases and J by 5 bases, with 13 bases between. Germline V gives CDR1 KGHSH, CDR2 LQKENI. The CDR3 loop is CASSPTFKGYGYTF. Written as DNA, the CDR3 is TGTGCCAGCTCACCTACTTTTAAAGGATATGGCTACACCTTC.

Here the CDR3 reads CASSLGGRAGGEQYV. Written as DNA, the CDR3 is TGTGCCAGCAGCTTGGGCGGGAGGGCCGGGGGTGAGCAGTACGTC. The chain employs TRBV5-6 and TRBJ2-7; TRBD2 matches at 9 bases. The CDR3 runs to 15 residues. The trim removed 0 bases at V and 7 bases at J, leaving 8 bases unmatched. Germline CDR1 and CDR2: SGHDT and YYEEEE.

The chain combines TRBV5-6 with TRBJ2-3, with 12 bases lining up with TRBD2. Trimming at V came to 1 base and at J to 3 bases, leaving 3 bases not matched to a gene. CDR1 is SGHDT, CDR2 YYEEEE, per germline. This CDR3 comprises 16 residues. As DNA, the CDR3 is TGTGCCAGCAGCTTGCTAGCGGGAGGGCTGACAGATACGCAGTATTTT. The encoded protein is CASSLLAGGLTDTQYF.

On this clone itself: It is unclear where the CDR3 begins or ends on the DNA, so no DNA is shown, and the CDR3 is as TCRdb lists it. The genes are TRBV11-2 and TRBJ2-2; the D segment call TRBD1 is taken from the table without a DNA check. From its first to its last residue, the CDR3 has 13 amino acids. Germline V CDR1 and CDR2: SGHAT, FQNNGV. The CDR3 loop reads CASSSFVPFQVFF.

The chain carries TRBV7-2 and TRBJ2-1, with TRBD2 matching 7 bases. The ends lost 5 bases at V and 7 bases at J; junction bases unmatched: 11. CDR1 is SGHTA, CDR2 FQGNSA, per germline. The CDR3 runs to 15 residues. As DNA, the CDR3 is TGTGCCAGCAGCCCCTATGGGAGGGCGGGGAATGAGCAGTTCTTC. Protein product: CASSPYGRAGNEQFF.

This chain joins TRBV7-2 and TRBJ2-1, with unresolved D. V was pared by 5 bases and J by 8 bases, with 7 bases between. This CDR3 region has 11 residues. Per the germline V gene, CDR1 is SGHTA and CDR2 is FQGNSA. The CDR3 protein is CASSPQYEQFF. CDR3 coding DNA: TGTGCCAGCAGCCCACAGTATGAGCAGTTCTTC.

V usage is TRBV4-2 and J usage is TRBJ2-1; 7 bases fit TRBD2. The V segment lost 4 bases and the J segment 0 bases; nucleotides outside the gene matches: 6. CDR3 length: 16 amino acids. In germline, CDR1 is LGHNA, CDR2 YNFKEQ. In DNA, the CDR3 is TGTGCCAGCAGCCGTCCTGTAGCGGGCTCCTACAATGAGCAGTTCTTC. This codes for CASSRPVAGSYNEQFF.

This chain joins TRBV29-1 and TRBJ1-1, with D perhaps matching TRBD1 (6 bases). Germline CDR1 SQVTM, CDR2 ANQGSEA. The CDR3 has 14 residues. Deletions cut 3 bases from V and 5 bases from J, with 16 bases between. The CDR3 DNA reads as TGCAGCGTTGAGATGGGGGGGCAAGGAACTGAAGCTTTCTTT. Residues: CSVEMGGQGTEAFF.

This chain's CDR3 is CAAQGGNYGYTF. DNA for the CDR3: TGTGCGGCCCAGGGGGGCAACTATGGCTACACCTTC. The V call is TRBV10-3, the J call TRBJ1-2; the match to TRBD1 covers 7 bases. This CDR3 contains 12 residues. CDR1 is ENHRY and CDR2 is SYGVKD in the germline V gene.

The J gene is TRBJ2-5, the V gene TRBV5-5, with D possibly TRBD2 on 6 matching bases. V was cut by 5 bases and J by 4 bases, with 15 bases left in between. Germline values: CDR1 SGHKS, CDR2 YYEKEE (reference sequence). The CDR3 sequence is 14 residues long. CDR3 residues: CASRDTGGAETQYF. CDR3 sequence (DNA): TGTGCCAGCAGGGATACAGGAGGGGCAGAGACCCAGTACTTC. The variable domain in full, with the rest retrieved from reference TRBV5-5 and TRBJ2-5, is DAGVTQSPTHLIKTRGQQVTLRCSPISGHKSVSWYQQVLGQGPQFIFQYYEKEERGRGNFPDRFSARQFPNYSSELNVNALLLGDSALYLCASRDTGGAETQYFGPGTRLLVL.

The table lists this clone with a count of one. The J gene is TRBJ2-1, the V gene TRBV10-3; no clear D gene. Germline lookup yields CDR1 ENHRY and CDR2 SYGVKD. This CDR3 has 15 residues. The ends were cut back, 3 bases at V and 3 bases at J, with 12 bases in the middle. The DNA for the CDR3 is TGTGCCATCAGTGATGGCGTAGGGCACTACAATGAGCAGTTCTTC. Translation: CAISDGVGHYNEQFF.